Listed below are T cell receptor beta chains from one sample, sequenced in a study of shared T cell receptors in the human thymus. This table comes from immunoSEQ multiplex PCR, and its TCRdb copy is limited to in-frame clones, with some not included. The table includes around 340,000 clones, more than 85% detected once. The sample consisted of thymocytes. The receptors were sampled from a human donor. Both conserved end residues are part of each CDR3. The D gene is left open where the match is weak.

TRBJ2-5,TRBV28,.,TGTGCCAGCAGTTTCCGGGAGCCCCCAGAGACCCAGTACTTC,CASSFREPPETQYF
TRBJ2-7,TRBV6-5,.,TGTGCCAGCAGGGGACGGAGTAGCTCCTACGAGCAGTACTTC,CASRGRSSSYEQYF
TRBJ1-2,TRBV10-3,.,TGTGCCATCAACGGCAGGACCTCCTATGGCTACACCTTC,CAINGRTSYGYTF
TRBJ2-7,TRBV5-1,TRBD1,TGCGCCAGCAGCTTGGCAGAGGGGGCTCAAGAGCAGTACTTC,CASSLAEGAQEQYF
TRBJ2-7,TRBV5-4,.,TGTGCCAGCAGTTCAGGACATAACGGGCAGTACTTC,CASSSGHNGQYF
TRBJ2-5,TRBV7-2,TRBD2,TGTGCCAGCAGCTCACCTAGCGGGAGGGAGGGGACCCAGTACTTC,CASSSPSGREGTQYF
TRBJ2-1,TRBV7-6,.,TGTGCCAGCAGCTCATTTAAGGATGAGCAGTTCTTC,CASSSFKDEQFF
TRBJ1-5,TRBV28,.,TGTGCCACCAAGCACACAAATAGCAATCAGCCCCAGCATTTT,CATKHTNSNQPQHF
TRBJ2-1,TRBV5-6,TRBD2,TGTGCCAGCAGCTTGGCGGGACTAGCGGGAGGGTCCTACAATGAGCAGTTCTTC,CASSLAGLAGGSYNEQFF
TRBJ1-2,TRBV6-1,TRBD1,TGTGCCACCGGACAGGCCCTCTATGGCTACACCTTC,CATGQALYGYTF
TRBJ1-2,TRBV29-1,TRBD1,TGCAGCGTTGGGGACAGGGACTATGGCTACACCTTC,CSVGDRDYGYTF
TRBJ1-1,TRBV9,TRBD1,TGTGCCAGCAGCGCCCCAGCAGAGACAGGGGAAGACACTGAAGCTTTCTTT,CASSAPAETGEDTEAFF
TRBJ2-7,TRBV7-2,.,TGTGCCAGCAGCCGAAGGTTATACGAGCAGTACTTC,CASSRRLYEQYF
TRBJ2-7,TRBV15,.,TGTGCCACCAGCAGAGTGGTCAACTCCTACGAGCAGTACTTC,CATSRVVNSYEQYF
TRBJ1-2,TRBV28,TRBD1,TGTGCCAGCAGCCGAGGACAGGGGGTAAGGTATGGCTACACCTTC,CASSRGQGVRYGYTF
TRBJ2-6,TRBV18,.,TGTGCCAGCTCACCACCCGCCGGCTCTGGGGCCAACGTCCTGACTTTC,CASSPPAGSGANVLTF
TRBJ2-7,TRBV10-3,.,TGTGCCATCAGTGTGACTACGCCCTCCTACGAGCAGTACTTC,CAISVTTPSYEQYF
TRBJ1-1,TRBV29-1,.,TGCAGCGTTGACACCGGGCAGGAGAACACTGAAGCTTTCTTT,CSVDTGQENTEAFF
TRBJ2-7,TRBV5-8,TRBD1,TGTGCCAGCAGCTCTTTTTCCCGGGACAGCTCCTCCTGCTACGAGCAGTACTTC,CASSSFSRDSSSCYEQYF